A single sample gave rise to the 21 T cell receptor beta chains below, sequenced in a study of cytomegalovirus exposure and HLA in healthy donors. The primer mix had 60 Vbeta and 13 Jbeta primers. The method was immunoSEQ multiplex PCR; TCRdb's version includes in-frame clones alone and lacks a portion of them. The sample carries 99,000 or so clones, over 9% recorded once. The sample was PBMCs. The receptors were sampled from a man between 40 and 49 years old in good health and CMV-seropositive.

The gene calls are TRBV28 and TRBJ2-2; D gene unclear. This CDR3 contains 13 residues. Germline values: CDR1 MDHEN, CDR2 SYDVKM. The V end lost 5 bases, the J end lost 6 bases, and 10 bases lay between the germline ends. The CDR3 bases are TGTGCCAGCAGTGCCTATATGGCCGGGGAGCTGTTTTTT. Its protein is CASSAYMAGELFF.

This clone was detected a few times. J is TRBJ1-2 and V is TRBV10-3; D uncertain. This CDR3 has 13 residues. Trimming removed 3 bases from V and 4 bases from J, with 9 bases in between. The germline CDR1 and CDR2 sequences are ENHRY and SYGVKD. The CDR3 reads CAISDMVGYGYTF. The CDR3 DNA reads as TGTGCCATCAGTGACATGGTCGGCTATGGCTACACCTTC.

The chain couples TRBV5-4 to TRBJ1-1, with a tentative D call TRBD1 (6 bases). The CDR3 covers 15 residues. Trimming left V 4 bases short and J 4 bases short, with 17 bases between. The V gene's germline CDR1 is SGHNT and CDR2 YYREEE (reference sequence). The CDR3 nucleotides read TGTGCCAGCAGCCTGAAGGGGGTCGGCGGCACTGAAGCTTTCTTT. Protein sequence: CASSLKGVGGTEAFF.

There are a few counts of this clone. V and J are TRBV2 and TRBJ1-4; maybe TRBD1 (6 bases). Germline V gene lookup returns CDR1 SNHLY and CDR2 FYNNEI. This CDR3 spans 15 amino acids. With 3 bases removed from V and 8 bases from J, the gap between germline ends came to 16 bases. The CDR3 bases are TGTGCCAGCAGTGACCCAGCCAGGGGCCAGGAAAAACTGTTTTTT. This sequence encodes CASSDPARGQEKLFF.

This clone was counted only a few times. This rearrangement joins TRBV5-1 to TRBJ2-2; 10 bases line up with TRBD2. Trimming removed 2 bases from V and 5 bases from J; junction bases left unmatched: 3. Per the germline V gene, CDR1 is SGHRS and CDR2 is YFSETQ. The CDR3 length is 15 residues. CDR3 nucleotides: TGCGCCAGCAGCTTACAGACTAGCGGGACCGGGGAGCTGTTTTTT. The encoded protein is CASSLQTSGTGELFF. The full variable domain, rest sourced from reference TRBV5-1 and TRBJ2-2, is KAGVTQTPRYLIKTRGQQVTLSCSPISGHRSVSWYQQTPGQGLQFLFEYFSETQRNKGNFPGRFSGRQFSNSRSEMNVSTLELGDSALYLCASSLQTSGTGELFFGEGSRLTVL.

This chain uses TRBV7-3 with TRBJ2-3; the match to TRBD2 covers 10 bases. Germline-derived CDR1 and CDR2 are SGHTA and FQGTGA. The CDR3 totals 15 residues. Germline trimming cut 4 bases from V and 2 bases from J; bases unmatched to any gene: 3. DNA of the CDR3: TGTGCCAGCAGCTCCGGACTAGCGGCCACAGATACGCAGTATTTT. Encoded protein: CASSSGLAATDTQYF.

This clone was picked up a small number of times. In nucleotides, the CDR3 is TGTCCGCACCGGGGGCCCCAGCATTTT. Translation gives CPHRGPQHF. The V and J genes are TRBV15 and TRBJ1-5; D is ambiguous. The CDR3 runs to 9 residues. CDR1 LNHNV and CDR2 YYDKDF come from the germline V gene (reference sequence).

This clone was picked up a small number of times. The chain has TRBV7-9 and TRBJ1-2, with 7 bases matching TRBD1. The CDR3 runs to 14 residues. Trimming at V came to 1 base and at J to 4 bases, leaving 3 bases not matched to a gene. The germline V gene encodes CDR1 SEHNR and CDR2 FQNEAQ (reference sequence). This CDR3 is CASSLVTGLYGYTF. The CDR3 DNA reads TGTGCCAGCAGCTTAGTGACAGGGCTCTATGGCTACACCTTC.

This clone was seen more than once but under ten times. This chain uses TRBV19 with TRBJ1-5, with 8 bases aligning to TRBD1. Per the germline V gene, CDR1 is LNHDA and CDR2 is SQIVND (reference sequence). This CDR3 has 17 residues. Trimming cost V 3 bases and J 6 bases; bases outside gene matches: 13. The CDR3 sequence: CASSIGGAGGWSQPQHF. The CDR3, as DNA: TGTGCCAGTAGTATTGGGGGGGCAGGGGGCTGGAGTCAGCCCCAGCATTTT.

The sample holds a few counts of this clone. This rearrangement joins TRBV28 to TRBJ2-4; D is ambiguous. The germline V and J ends were trimmed by 2 bases and 3 bases, with 20 bases remaining between them. Germline CDR1 is MDHEN and CDR2 is SYDVKM. The CDR3 contains 18 residues. CDR3 coding DNA: TGTGCCAGCAGTTTAGGTTACCGGTCTGCGGTGAGCAAAAACATTCAGTACTTC. Translated, it gives CASSLGYRSAVSKNIQYF.

This chain uses TRBV7-2 with TRBJ2-7, with TRBD2 matching 7 bases. This CDR3 contains 14 residues. The V gene's germline CDR1 is SGHTA and CDR2 FQGNSA. Trimming at V came to 4 bases and at J to 3 bases, leaving 6 bases not matched to a gene. The CDR3 DNA is TGTGCCAGCAGCTCAACAGGCGGGAGCTACGAGCAGTACTTC. Translation gives CASSSTGGSYEQYF.

The chain is built from TRBV7-9 and TRBJ2-1, with TRBD1 identical over 10 bases. The CDR3 runs 15 residues. From germline, CDR1 is SEHNR and CDR2 FQNEAQ (reference sequence). Trimming removed 5 bases from V and 4 bases from J; junction bases left unmatched: 5. The CDR3 protein is CASSLTGGQYNEQFF. The CDR3 DNA is TGTGCCAGCAGCCTGACAGGGGGCCAGTACAATGAGCAGTTCTTC.

The CDR3 sequence: CASSQPLRGLAKNIQYF. CDR3 nucleotides: TGCGCCAGCAGCCAACCCTTAAGGGGGTTAGCCAAAAACATTCAGTACTTC. This rearrangement joins TRBV4-1 to TRBJ2-4; D is perhaps TRBD1 (6 bases). V was clipped by 2 bases and J by 0 bases, with 14 bases between them. Germline values: CDR1 MGHRA, CDR2 YSYEKL. This CDR3 comprises 17 residues.

This clone occurred a few times. The V call is TRBV6-6, the J call TRBJ2-3, with 11 nucleotides matching TRBD2. The CDR3 is made up of 14 amino acids. CDR1 MNHNY and CDR2 SVGAGI come from the germline V gene (reference sequence). V was pared by 7 bases and J by 3 bases, with 3 bases of the junction left unmatched. Here the CDR3 reads CASNLAGGTDTQYF. Written as DNA, the CDR3 is TGTGCCAGCAACTTAGCGGGAGGGACAGATACGCAGTATTTT.

This clone has more than one count but fewer than ten. The chain is built from TRBV5-6 and TRBJ2-3; 9 positions match TRBD2. Unmatched junction bases numbered 5, after V lost 7 bases and J lost 5 bases. Germline CDR1 reads SGHDT; CDR2 reads YYEEEE. CDR3 length: 13 residues. The CDR3 reads CASSVAGEDTQYF. The CDR3 DNA reads as TGTGCCAGCTCGGTAGCGGGAGAAGATACGCAGTATTTT.

This clone was seen more than once but under ten times. The V call is TRBV5-4, the J call TRBJ2-3; the match to TRBD2 covers 13 bases. J was trimmed by 6 bases and V by 9 bases; bases with no gene match: 7. CDR3 length equals 14 residues. Per the germline V gene, CDR1 is SGHNT and CDR2 is YYREEE (reference sequence). CDR3 sequence reads: CATGLAGEGDTQYF. Written as DNA, the CDR3 is TGTGCCACCGGACTAGCGGGAGAAGGGGATACGCAGTATTTT.

The rearrangement joins TRBV4-2 to TRBJ2-3; a weak D match, TRBD2 (6 bases). The germline V and J ends were trimmed by 1 base and 1 base, with 9 bases remaining between them. Germline values: CDR1 LGHNA, CDR2 YNFKEQ. The length of the CDR3 is 15 residues. The DNA of the CDR3 is TGTGCCAGCAGCCAAGGGGGGGACCGCACAGATACGCAGTATTTT. This gives the protein CASSQGGDRTDTQYF.

V and J are TRBV29-1 and TRBJ2-7; tentatively, D is TRBD2 (6 bases). Trimming shortened V by 6 bases and J by 1 base, and 13 bases separated the two germline ends. Looked up from germline, CDR1 is SQVTM and CDR2 is ANQGSEA. There are 13 residues in the CDR3. CDR3 sequence reads: CSVNGDSSYEQYF. DNA for the CDR3: TGCAGCGTGAACGGGGACTCTTCCTACGAGCAGTACTTC.

The chain is built from TRBV19 and TRBJ2-7, with D possibly TRBD2 on 6 matching bases. This CDR3 has 14 amino acids. Germline assignment: CDR1 LNHDA and CDR2 SQIVND (reference sequence). V gave up 4 bases and J gave up 1 base, with 11 bases separating them. The CDR3 DNA reads as TGTGCCAGTAGTAGGAGGGGCAATTCCTACGAGCAGTACTTC. Residues: CASSRRGNSYEQYF.

The sample holds a few counts of this clone. The V and J genes are TRBV11-3 and TRBJ2-7, with TRBD1 matching 7 bases. The CDR3 extends over 14 amino acids. Per the germline V gene, CDR1 is SGHNT and CDR2 is YENEEA. The trim removed 5 bases at V and 5 bases at J, leaving 9 bases unmatched. For the CDR3, the DNA is TGTGCCAGCAGCGCCCAGACAGGGAACAACGAGCAGTACTTC. It codes for CASSAQTGNNEQYF.

This clone was counted a few times. Different DNA sequences within this sample yield the same CDR3. The rearrangement uses TRBV25-1 and TRBJ2-2; D not resolved. Trimming removed 1 base from V and 4 bases from J, with 7 bases in between. The germline CDR1 and CDR2 sequences are MGHDK and SYGVNS. CDR3 size: 14 residues. DNA for the CDR3: TGTGCCAGCAGTGAATGGGCCACCACCGGGGAGCTGTTTTTT. Translation gives CASSEWATTGELFF.